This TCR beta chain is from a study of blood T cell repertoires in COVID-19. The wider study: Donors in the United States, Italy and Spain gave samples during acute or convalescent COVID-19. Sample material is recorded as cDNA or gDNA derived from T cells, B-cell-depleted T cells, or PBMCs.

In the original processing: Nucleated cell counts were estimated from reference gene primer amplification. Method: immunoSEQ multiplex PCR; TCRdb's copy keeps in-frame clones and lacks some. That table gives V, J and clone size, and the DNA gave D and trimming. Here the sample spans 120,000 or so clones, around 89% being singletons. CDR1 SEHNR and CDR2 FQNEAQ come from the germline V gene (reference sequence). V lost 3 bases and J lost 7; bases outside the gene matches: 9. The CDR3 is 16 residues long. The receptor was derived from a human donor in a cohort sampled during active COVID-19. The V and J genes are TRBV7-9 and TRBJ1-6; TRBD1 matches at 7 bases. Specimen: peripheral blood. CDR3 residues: CASSFLIDRVNSPLHF. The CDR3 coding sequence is TGTGCCAGCAGCTTCCTCATAGACAGGGTCAATTCACCCCTCCACTTT.